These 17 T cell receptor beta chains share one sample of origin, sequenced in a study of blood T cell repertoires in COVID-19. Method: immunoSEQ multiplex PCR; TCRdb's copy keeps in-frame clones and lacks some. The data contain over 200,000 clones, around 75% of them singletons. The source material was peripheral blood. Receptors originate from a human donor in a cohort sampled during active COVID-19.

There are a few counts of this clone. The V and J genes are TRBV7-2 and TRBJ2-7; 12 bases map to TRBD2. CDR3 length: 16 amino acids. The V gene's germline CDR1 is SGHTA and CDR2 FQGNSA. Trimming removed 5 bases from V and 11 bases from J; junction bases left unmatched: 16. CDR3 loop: CASSTDPTSGGPPEYF. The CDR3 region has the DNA TGTGCCAGCAGCACCGACCCGACTAGCGGGGGACCTCCTGAGTACTTC.

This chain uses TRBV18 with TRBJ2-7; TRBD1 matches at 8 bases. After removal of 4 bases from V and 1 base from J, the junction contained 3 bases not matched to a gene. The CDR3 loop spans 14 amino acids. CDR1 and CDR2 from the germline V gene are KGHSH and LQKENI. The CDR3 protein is CASSRRDRSYEQYF. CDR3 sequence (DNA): TGTGCCAGCTCACGCCGGGACAGGTCCTACGAGCAGTACTTC.

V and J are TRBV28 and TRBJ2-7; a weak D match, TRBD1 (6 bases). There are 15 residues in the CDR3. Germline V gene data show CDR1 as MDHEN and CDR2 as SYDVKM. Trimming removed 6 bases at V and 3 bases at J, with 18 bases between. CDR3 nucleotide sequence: TGTGCCAGCAGGCCACACCCCGGGACATACTACGAGCAGTACTTC. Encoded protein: CASRPHPGTYYEQYF. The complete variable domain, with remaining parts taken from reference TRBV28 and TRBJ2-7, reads DVKVTQSSRYLVKRTGEKVFLECVQDMDHENMFWYRQDPGLGLRLIYFSYDVKMKEKGDIPEGYSVSREKKERFSLILESASTNQTSMYLCASRPHPGTYYEQYFGPGTRLTVT.

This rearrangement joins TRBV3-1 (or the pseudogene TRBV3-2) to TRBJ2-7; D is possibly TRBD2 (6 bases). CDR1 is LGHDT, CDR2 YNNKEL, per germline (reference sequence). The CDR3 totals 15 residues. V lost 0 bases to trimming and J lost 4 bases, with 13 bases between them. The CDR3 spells CASSQDSGAWYEQYF. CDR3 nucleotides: TGTGCCAGCAGCCAAGATTCGGGAGCGTGGTACGAGCAGTACTTC.

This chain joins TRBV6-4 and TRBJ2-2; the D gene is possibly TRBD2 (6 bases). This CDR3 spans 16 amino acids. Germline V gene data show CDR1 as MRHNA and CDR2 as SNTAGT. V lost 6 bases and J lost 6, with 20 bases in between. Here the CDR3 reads CASRRTGGIDAGELFF. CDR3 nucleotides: TGTGCCAGCAGGCGGACCGGCGGGATTGATGCCGGGGAGCTGTTTTTT.

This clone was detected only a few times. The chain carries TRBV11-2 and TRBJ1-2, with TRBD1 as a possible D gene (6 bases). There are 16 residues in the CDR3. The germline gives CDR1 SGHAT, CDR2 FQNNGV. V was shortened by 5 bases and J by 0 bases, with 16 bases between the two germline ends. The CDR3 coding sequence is TGTGCCAGCAGCCCGTCCAGGGGCGTCCCTAACTATGGCTACACCTTC. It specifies CASSPSRGVPNYGYTF.

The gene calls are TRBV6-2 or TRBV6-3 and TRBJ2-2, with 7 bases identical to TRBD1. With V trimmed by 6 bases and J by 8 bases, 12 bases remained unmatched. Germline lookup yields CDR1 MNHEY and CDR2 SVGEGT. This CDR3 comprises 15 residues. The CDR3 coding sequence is TGTGCCAGCAGCCGACTGACAGGGCTTACGGGGGAGCTGTTTTTT. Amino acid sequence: CASSRLTGLTGELFF.

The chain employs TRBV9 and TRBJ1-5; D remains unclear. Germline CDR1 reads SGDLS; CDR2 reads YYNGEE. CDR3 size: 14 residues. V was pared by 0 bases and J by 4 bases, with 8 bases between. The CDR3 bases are TGTGCCAGCAGCGTAGATGCGATAAATCAGCCCCAGCATTTT. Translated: CASSVDAINQPQHF.

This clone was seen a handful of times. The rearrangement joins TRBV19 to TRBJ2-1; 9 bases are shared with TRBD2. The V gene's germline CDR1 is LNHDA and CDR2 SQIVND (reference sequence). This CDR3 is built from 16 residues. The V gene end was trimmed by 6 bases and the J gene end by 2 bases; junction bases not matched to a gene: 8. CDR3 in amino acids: CASRGAGGPPYNEQFF. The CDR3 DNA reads TGTGCCAGTAGAGGAGCGGGAGGCCCTCCCTACAATGAGCAGTTCTTC.

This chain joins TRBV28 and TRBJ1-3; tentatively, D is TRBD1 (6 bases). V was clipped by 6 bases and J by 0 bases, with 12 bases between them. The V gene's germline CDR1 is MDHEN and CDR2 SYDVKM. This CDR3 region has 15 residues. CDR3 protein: CASSPGTSSGNTIYF. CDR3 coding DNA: TGTGCCAGCAGCCCCGGGACAAGCTCTGGAAACACCATATATTTT.

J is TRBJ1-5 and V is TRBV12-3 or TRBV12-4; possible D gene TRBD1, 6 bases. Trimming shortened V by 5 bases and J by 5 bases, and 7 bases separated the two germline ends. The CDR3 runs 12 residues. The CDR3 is CASSTGYQPQHF. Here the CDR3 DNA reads TGTGCCAGCAGTACAGGGTATCAGCCCCAGCATTTT.

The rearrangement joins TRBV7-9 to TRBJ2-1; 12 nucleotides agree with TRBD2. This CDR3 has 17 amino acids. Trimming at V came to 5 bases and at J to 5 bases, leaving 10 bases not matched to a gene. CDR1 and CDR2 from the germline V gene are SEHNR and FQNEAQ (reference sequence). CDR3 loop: CASSPRLAGAPNNEQFF. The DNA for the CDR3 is TGTGCCAGCAGCCCAAGACTAGCGGGAGCGCCCAACAATGAGCAGTTCTTC.

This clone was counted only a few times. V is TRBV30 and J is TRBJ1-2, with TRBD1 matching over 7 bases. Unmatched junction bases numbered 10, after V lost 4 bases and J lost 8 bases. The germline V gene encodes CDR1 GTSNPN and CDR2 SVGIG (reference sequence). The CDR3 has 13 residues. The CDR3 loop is CAWTSATGLGYTF. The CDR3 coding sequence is TGTGCCTGGACAAGCGCGACAGGGTTGGGCTACACCTTC.

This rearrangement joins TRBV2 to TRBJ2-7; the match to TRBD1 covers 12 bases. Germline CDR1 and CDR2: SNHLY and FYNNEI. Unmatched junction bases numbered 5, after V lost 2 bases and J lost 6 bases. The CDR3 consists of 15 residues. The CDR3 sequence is CASSEPGTGGSEQYF. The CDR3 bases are TGTGCCAGCAGTGAACCCGGGACAGGGGGCAGCGAGCAGTACTTC. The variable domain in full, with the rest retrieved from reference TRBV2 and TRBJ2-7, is EPEVTQTPSHQVTQMGQEVILRCVPISNHLYFYWYRQILGQKVEFLVSFYNNEISEKSEIFDDQFSVERPDGSNFTLKIRSTKLEDSAMYFCASSEPGTGGSEQYFGPGTRLTVT.

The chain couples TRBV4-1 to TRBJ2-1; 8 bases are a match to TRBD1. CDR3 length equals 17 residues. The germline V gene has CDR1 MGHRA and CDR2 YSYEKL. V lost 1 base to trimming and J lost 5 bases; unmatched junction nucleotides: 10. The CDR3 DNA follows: TGCGCCAGCAGCCAAGGGTTGAGACAGGGGTCTGACAATGAGCAGTTCTTC. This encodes CASSQGLRQGSDNEQFF.

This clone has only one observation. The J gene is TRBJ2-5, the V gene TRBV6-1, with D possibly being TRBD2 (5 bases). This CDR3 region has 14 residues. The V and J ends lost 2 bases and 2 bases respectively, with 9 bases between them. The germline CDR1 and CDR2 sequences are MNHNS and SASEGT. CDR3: CASSESGGQETQYF. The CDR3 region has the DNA TGTGCCAGCAGTGAATCTGGAGGTCAAGAGACCCAGTACTTC.

The DNA for the CDR3 is TGTGCCAGCAGTGACAGGTGGGATACGCAGTATTTT. Amino acids: CASSDRWDTQYF. V gene TRBV28 combines with J gene TRBJ2-3; TRBD1 might be the D (6 bases). Trimming took 5 bases from V and 6 from J, leaving 9 bases between them. This CDR3 contains 12 residues. Germline CDR1 is MDHEN and CDR2 is SYDVKM. The variable domain in full, with the rest retrieved from reference TRBV28 and TRBJ2-3, is DVKVTQSSRYLVKRTGEKVFLECVQDMDHENMFWYRQDPGLGLRLIYFSYDVKMKEKGDIPEGYSVSREKKERFSLILESASTNQTSMYLCASSDRWDTQYFGPGTRLTVL.